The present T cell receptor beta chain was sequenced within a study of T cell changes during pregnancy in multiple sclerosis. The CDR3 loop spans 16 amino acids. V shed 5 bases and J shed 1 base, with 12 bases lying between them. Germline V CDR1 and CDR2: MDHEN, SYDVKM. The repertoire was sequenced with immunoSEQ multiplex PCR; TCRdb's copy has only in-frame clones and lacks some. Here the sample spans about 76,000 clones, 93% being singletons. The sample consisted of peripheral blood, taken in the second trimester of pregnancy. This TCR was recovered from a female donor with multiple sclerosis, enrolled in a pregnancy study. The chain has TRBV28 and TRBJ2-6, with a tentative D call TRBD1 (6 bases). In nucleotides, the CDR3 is TGTGCCAGCAGTATAAATACAGGGTCTGGGGCCAACGTCCTGACTTTC. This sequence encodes CASSINTGSGANVLTF.